This T cell receptor (beta chain) comes out of a study of blood T cell repertoires in COVID-19. Looking at the study overall: T cells, B-cell-depleted T cells, or PBMCs provided the cDNA or gDNA that served as material.

V gave up 3 bases and J gave up 3 bases; unmatched junction bases: 7. From germline, CDR1 is GTSNPN and CDR2 SVGIG (reference sequence). The CDR3 consists of 15 residues. Authors' methods: Estimation of nucleated cell counts was performed using reference gene primer amplification. Sequencing used immunoSEQ multiplex PCR; TCRdb keeps in-frame clones, though not all of them. V, J and clone size derive from that table, while D and trimming were established from the DNA sequence. The sample comprises around 300,000 clones, around four fifths of which are singletons, and approximately 3.8% rests with the top ten.

Sequencing was done on a sample of peripheral blood. The TCR comes from a woman aged 45-59 years with active or convalescent COVID-19. The chain employs TRBV30 and TRBJ1-3, with 8 bases aligning to TRBD1. This CDR3 is CAWSIGTGSGNTIYF. The CDR3 DNA sequence: TGTGCCTGGAGCATCGGGACAGGCAGTGGAAACACCATATATTTT.